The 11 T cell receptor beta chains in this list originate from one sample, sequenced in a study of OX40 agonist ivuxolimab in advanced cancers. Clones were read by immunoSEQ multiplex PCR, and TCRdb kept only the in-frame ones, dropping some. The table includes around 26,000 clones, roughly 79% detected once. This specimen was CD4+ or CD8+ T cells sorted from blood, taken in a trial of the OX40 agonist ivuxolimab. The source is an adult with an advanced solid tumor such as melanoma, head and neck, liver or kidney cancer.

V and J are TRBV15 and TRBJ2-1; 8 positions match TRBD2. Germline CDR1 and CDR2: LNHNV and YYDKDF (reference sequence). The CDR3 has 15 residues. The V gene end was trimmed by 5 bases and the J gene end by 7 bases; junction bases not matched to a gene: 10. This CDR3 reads CATSRNGGAQNEQFF. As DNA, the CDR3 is TGTGCCACCAGCCGTAACGGGGGGGCCCAGAATGAGCAGTTCTTC.

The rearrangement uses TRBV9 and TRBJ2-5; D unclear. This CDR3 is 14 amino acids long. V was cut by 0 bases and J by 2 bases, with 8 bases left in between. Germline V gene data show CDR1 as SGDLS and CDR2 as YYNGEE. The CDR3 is CASSVGGGQETQYF. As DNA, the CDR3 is TGTGCCAGCAGCGTAGGTGGCGGACAAGAGACCCAGTACTTC.

CDR3 sequence (DNA): TGCAGCGTTGAGGATCCAGTGTCCTACGAGCAGTACTTC. Translated: CSVEDPVSYEQYF. This chain joins TRBV29-1 and TRBJ2-7, with no clear D. Germline V gene data show CDR1 as SQVTM and CDR2 as ANQGSEA. This CDR3 is built from 13 residues. V lost 3 bases, J lost 1 base, and 10 bases lay in between.

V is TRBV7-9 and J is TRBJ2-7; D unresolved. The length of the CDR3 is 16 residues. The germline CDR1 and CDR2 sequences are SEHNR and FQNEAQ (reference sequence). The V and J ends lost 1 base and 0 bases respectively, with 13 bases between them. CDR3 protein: CASSLGEVRSSYEQYF. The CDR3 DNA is TGTGCCAGCAGCTTAGGCGAGGTTAGAAGCTCCTACGAGCAGTACTTC.

DNA of the CDR3: TGTGCCAGCAGCGTTCGGACGGATACGTACAATGAGCAGTTCTTC. Translating gives CASSVRTDTYNEQFF. J is TRBJ2-1 and V is TRBV9; D is unclear. This CDR3 comprises 15 residues. V gave up 2 bases and J gave up 4 bases, with 13 bases separating them. Germline V gene sequence: CDR1 SGDLS, CDR2 YYNGEE.

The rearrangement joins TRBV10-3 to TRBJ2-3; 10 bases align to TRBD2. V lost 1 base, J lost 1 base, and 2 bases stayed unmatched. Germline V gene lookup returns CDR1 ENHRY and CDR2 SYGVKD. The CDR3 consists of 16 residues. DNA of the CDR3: TGTGCCATCAGTGAGTGGCTAGCGGGGGGCACAGATACGCAGTATTTT. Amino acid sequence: CAISEWLAGGTDTQYF.

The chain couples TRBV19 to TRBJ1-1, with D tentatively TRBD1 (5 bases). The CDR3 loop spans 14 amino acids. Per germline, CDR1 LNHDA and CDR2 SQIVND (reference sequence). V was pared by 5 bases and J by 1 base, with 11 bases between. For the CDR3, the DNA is TGTGCCAGTAGTGCGGGACGGGGGAACACTGAAGCTTTCTTT. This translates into CASSAGRGNTEAFF.

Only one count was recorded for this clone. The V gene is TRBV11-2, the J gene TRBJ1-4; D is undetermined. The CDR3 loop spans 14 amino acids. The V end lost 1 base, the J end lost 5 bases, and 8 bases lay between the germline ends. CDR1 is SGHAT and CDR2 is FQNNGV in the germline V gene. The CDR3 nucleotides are TGTGCCAGCAGCTTAGCTCGGGCGAATGAAAAACTGTTTTTT. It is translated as CASSLARANEKLFF.

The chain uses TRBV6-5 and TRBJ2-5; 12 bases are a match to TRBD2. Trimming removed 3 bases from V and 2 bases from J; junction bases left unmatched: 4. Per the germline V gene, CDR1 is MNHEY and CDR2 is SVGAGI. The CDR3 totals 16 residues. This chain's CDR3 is CASSYSSGGEQETQYF. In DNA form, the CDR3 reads TGTGCCAGCAGTTATTCTAGCGGGGGGGAACAAGAGACCCAGTACTTC.

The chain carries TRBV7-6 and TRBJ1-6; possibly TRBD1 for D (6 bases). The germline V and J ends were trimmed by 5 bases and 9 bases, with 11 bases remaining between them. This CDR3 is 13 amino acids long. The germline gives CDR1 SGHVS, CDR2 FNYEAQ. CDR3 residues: CASSPRGGSPLHF. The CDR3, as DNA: TGTGCCAGCAGCCCCAGGGGCGGTTCACCCCTCCACTTT. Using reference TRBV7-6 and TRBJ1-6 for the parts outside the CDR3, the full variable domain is GAGVSQSPRYKVTKRGQDVALRCDPISGHVSLYWYRQALGQGPEFLTYFNYEAQQDKSGLPNDRFSAERPEGSISTLTIQRTEQRDSAMYRCASSPRGGSPLHFGNGTRLTVT.

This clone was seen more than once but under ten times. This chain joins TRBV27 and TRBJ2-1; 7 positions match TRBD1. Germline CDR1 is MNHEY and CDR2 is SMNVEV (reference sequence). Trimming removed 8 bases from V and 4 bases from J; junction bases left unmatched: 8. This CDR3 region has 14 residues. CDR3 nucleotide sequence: TGTGCCAGCGGTAGACAGGGAATTTACAATGAGCAGTTCTTC. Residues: CASGRQGIYNEQFF.